Reported below is one TCR beta chain. Its matching antigen is unknown. Exclusion followed for patients with uncontrolled infection, other autoimmune disease, pregnancy or lactation. The PBMCs had their origin in around 9.1 ml of fresh peripheral blood. The CDR3 spans 15 residues. Trimming left V 0 bases short and J 5 bases short, with 11 bases between. Germline CDR1 is SGHDT and CDR2 is YYEEEE. This entry belongs to a study of T cells in Graves' hyperthyroidism and ophthalmopathy. Study overall: The initial diagnosis was the point when peripheral blood was collected, ahead of any treatment.

Study-level points and caveats: Most clonotypes that expanded in the thyroid above 0.001 also showed up in blood.

The investigators amplified TCR beta CDR3 regions from RNA transcripts. HTBI primers were the set used in a first-round RT-PCR of the TCR CDR3. TCRdb passed the multiplex PCR reads through MiXCR, listing each CDR3 protein once. The sample carries a few hundred thousand distinct CDR3 sequences, about 20% recorded once. The source of this sequence is a woman aged 70-85 years with Graves' ophthalmopathy. The rearrangement uses TRBV5-6 and TRBJ1-4; D not certain. The sequenced sample was blood. CDR3 protein: CASSLGHLGNEKLFF. In nucleotides, the CDR3 is TGTGCCAGCAGCTTGGGCCATTTGGGGAATGAAAAACTGTTTTTT.